The 11 T cell receptor beta chains below all came from one sample that was sequenced in a study of STAT5B mutations in CD4+ large granular lymphocyte leukemia. The repertoire was sequenced with immunoSEQ multiplex PCR; TCRdb's copy has only in-frame clones and lacks some. The profile covers about 30,000 clones, with about two thirds appearing a single time and 0.8% to 1.2% taken by the ten largest. Sample: CD4+ T cells from blood buffy coats. The receptors were gathered from a human donor in good health.

The rearrangement links TRBV9 to TRBJ2-3, with D possibly TRBD1 on 6 matching bases. V was cut by 2 bases and J by 5 bases, with 9 bases left in between. The V gene's germline CDR1 is SGDLS and CDR2 YYNGEE. The CDR3 sequence is 13 residues long. In DNA, the CDR3 is TGTGCCAGCAGCGTTACAGGGCGAGATACGCAGTATTTT. It codes for CASSVTGRDTQYF.

In DNA, the CDR3 is TGTGCCAGTAGTATGGGGGGTCGGCAGCCCCAGCATTTT. It is translated as CASSMGGRQPQHF. The chain couples TRBV19 to TRBJ1-5; D possibly corresponds to TRBD1 (5 bases). With 3 bases removed from V and 7 bases from J, the gap between germline ends came to 10 bases. The CDR3 runs 13 residues. Germline-derived CDR1 and CDR2 are LNHDA and SQIVND (reference sequence).

V usage is TRBV14 and J usage is TRBJ1-3, with unresolved D. The CDR3 has 14 amino acids. The germline V gene has CDR1 SGHDN and CDR2 FVKESK. V lost 0 bases and J 2 bases, leaving 5 bases between the germline ends. The CDR3 coding sequence is TGTGCCAGCAGCCAAGAGTCGGCTGGAAACACCATATATTTT. Translation gives CASSQESAGNTIYF.

The rearrangement uses TRBV7-2 and TRBJ2-5; D not resolved. The J call could be wrong; TRBJ2-7 is a better fit for the DNA end. The CDR3 is 14 residues long. Germline V gene lookup returns CDR1 SGHTA and CDR2 FQGNSA. CDR3 in amino acids: CASSLLPSLYEQYF. DNA for the CDR3: TGTGCCAGCAGCTTACTCCCCTCTCTCTACGAGCAGTACTTC.

This rearrangement joins TRBV28 to TRBJ2-7; D is unclear. This CDR3 spans 13 amino acids. CDR1 and CDR2 (germline): MDHEN, SYDVKM. Deletions cut 3 bases from V and 2 bases from J, with 8 bases between. In DNA, the CDR3 is TGTGCCAGCAGTTTGAAGGTTCCCTACGAGCAGTACGTC. Amino acids: CASSLKVPYEQYV.

The V and J genes are TRBV9 and TRBJ2-1, with D unclear. Deletions cut 0 bases from V and 4 bases from J, with 11 bases between. This CDR3 spans 15 amino acids. Germline CDR1 SGDLS, CDR2 YYNGEE. The CDR3: CASSVVPGQYNEQFF. The CDR3 region has the DNA TGTGCCAGCAGCGTAGTGCCAGGCCAATACAATGAGCAGTTCTTC. Based on the CDR3 plus reference TRBV9 and TRBJ2-1, the full variable domain is DSGVTQTPKHLITATGQRVTLRCSPRSGDLSVYWYQQSLDQGLQFLIQYYNGEERAKGNILERFSAQQFPDLHSELNLSSLELGDSALYFCASSVVPGQYNEQFFGPGTRLTVL.

This clone has a handful of counts. This chain connects TRBV21-1 to TRBJ2-4; TRBD1 was called by the table and not checked on the DNA. TRBV21-1 is tagged as a pseudogene. CDR3 length equals 16 residues. CDR3 in DNA: TGTGCCAGCAGCACTGGACAGGGGGCTCTCGAAAACATTCAGTACTTC. Translated: CASSTGQGALENIQYF.

V gene TRBV4-1 combines with J gene TRBJ1-3; TRBD1 might be the D (5 bases). CDR1 and CDR2 (germline): MGHRA, YSYEKL. The CDR3 spans 14 residues. V dropped 3 bases and J dropped 3 bases, with 9 bases sitting between them. CDR3 region: CASSQNRFGNTIYF. The CDR3 DNA reads TGCGCCAGCAGCCAGAACAGGTTTGGAAACACCATATATTTT.

The chain recombines TRBV10-2 with TRBJ1-5; no reliable D call. V lost 0 bases and J lost 9, with 3 bases in between. Germline CDR1 WSHSY, CDR2 SAAADI. The CDR3 spans 11 residues. In nucleotides, the CDR3 is TGCGCCAGCAGTGAGTCTGGGCCCCAGCATTTT. It codes for CASSESGPQHF.

The chain employs TRBV6-6 and TRBJ1-6; D remains ambiguous. Germline CDR1 MNHNY, CDR2 SVGAGI (reference sequence). Trimming removed 4 bases from V and 6 bases from J, with 13 bases in between. The CDR3 contains 15 residues. CDR3: CASSLSTPLNSPLHF. The CDR3 region has the DNA TGTGCCAGCAGTTTATCGACCCCACTTAATTCACCCCTCCACTTT.

V is TRBV5-4 and J is TRBJ2-3, with D perhaps assigned TRBD1 or TRBD2 (7 bases each). Germline lookup yields CDR1 SGHNT and CDR2 YYREEE (reference sequence). The V end was cut by 6 bases, the J end by 2 bases, with 22 bases between. This CDR3 contains 17 residues. CDR3: CASTESSGGGATDTQYF. CDR3 nucleotide sequence: TGTGCCAGCACCGAGTCGTCAGGGGGAGGGGCCACAGATACGCAGTATTTT.